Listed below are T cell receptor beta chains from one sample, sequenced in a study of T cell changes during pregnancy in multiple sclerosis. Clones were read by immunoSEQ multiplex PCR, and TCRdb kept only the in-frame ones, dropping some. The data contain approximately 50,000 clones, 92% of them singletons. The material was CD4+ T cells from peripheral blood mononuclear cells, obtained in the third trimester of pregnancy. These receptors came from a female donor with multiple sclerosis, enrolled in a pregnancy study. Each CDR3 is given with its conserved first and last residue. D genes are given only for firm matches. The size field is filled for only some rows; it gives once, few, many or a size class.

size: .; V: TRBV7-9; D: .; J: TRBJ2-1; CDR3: CASTPIPRSGGNEQFF; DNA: TGTGCCAGCACCCCCATCCCCAGGTCCGGCGGGAATGAGCAGTTCTTC
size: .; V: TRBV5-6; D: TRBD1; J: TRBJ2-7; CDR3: CASSPGTASYEQYF; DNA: TGTGCCAGCAGCCCCGGGACAGCGTCCTACGAGCAGTACTTC
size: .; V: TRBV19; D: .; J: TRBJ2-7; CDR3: CASSILSGEAYEQYF; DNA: TGTGCCAGTAGTATTCTATCGGGGGAAGCCTACGAGCAGTACTTC
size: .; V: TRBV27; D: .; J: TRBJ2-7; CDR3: CASTKKGDSWKAYEQYF; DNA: TGTGCCAGCACTAAGAAAGGGGACTCATGGAAGGCCTACGAGCAGTACTTC
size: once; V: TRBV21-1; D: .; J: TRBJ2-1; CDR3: CASSNPGTQSGNEQFF; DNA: TGTGCCAGCAGCAATCCCGGGACACAGTCGGGGAATGAGCAGTTCTTC
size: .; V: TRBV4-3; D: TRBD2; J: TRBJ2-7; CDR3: CASSQDRLSGSRNEQYF; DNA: TGCGCCAGCAGCCAAGATCGCTTGAGCGGGAGCCGGAACGAGCAGTACTTC
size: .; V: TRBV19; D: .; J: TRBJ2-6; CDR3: CASSIRELVPGANVLTF; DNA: TGTGCCAGTAGTATAAGGGAGCTGGTTCCTGGGGCCAACGTCCTGACTTTC
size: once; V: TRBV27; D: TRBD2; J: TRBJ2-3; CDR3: CASSWEGRSDTQYF; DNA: TGTGCCAGCAGTTGGGAGGGACGGTCAGATACGCAGTATTTT
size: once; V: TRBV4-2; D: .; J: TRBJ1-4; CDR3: CASSQRSPSEKLFF; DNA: TGTGCCAGCAGCCAACGGTCTCCTAGTGAAAAACTGTTTTTT
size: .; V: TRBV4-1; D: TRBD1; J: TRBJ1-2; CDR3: CASSQGKQGTDGYTF; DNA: TGCGCCAGCAGCCAGGGGAAACAGGGGACTGATGGCTACACCTTC
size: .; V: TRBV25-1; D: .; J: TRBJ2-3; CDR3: CASSDQRGGTQYF; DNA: TGTGCCAGCAGTGACCAAAGAGGGGGTACGCAGTATTTT
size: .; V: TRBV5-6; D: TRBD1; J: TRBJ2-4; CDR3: CASSLTGDREDKNIQYF; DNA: TGTGCCAGCAGCTTGACGGGGGACAGGGAGGACAAAAACATTCAGTACTTC
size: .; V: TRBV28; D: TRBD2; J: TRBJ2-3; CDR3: CASRVGTSPADTQYF; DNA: TGTGCCAGCAGAGTCGGGACTAGCCCAGCAGATACGCAGTATTTT
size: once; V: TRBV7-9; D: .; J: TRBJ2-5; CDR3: CASSGQWETQYF; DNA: TGTGCCAGCAGCGGCCAGTGGGAGACCCAGTACTTC
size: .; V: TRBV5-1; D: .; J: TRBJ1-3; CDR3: CASSLEAPGDTIYF; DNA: TGCGCCAGCAGCTTGGAAGCCCCGGGGGACACCATATATTTT
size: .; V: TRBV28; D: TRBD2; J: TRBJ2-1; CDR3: CASKAGVTYNEQFF; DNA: TGTGCCAGCAAAGCGGGAGTTACCTACAATGAGCAGTTCTTC
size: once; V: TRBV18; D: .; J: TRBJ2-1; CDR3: CASSLRGTYNEQFF; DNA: TGTGCCAGCTCACTTAGGGGGACCTACAATGAGCAGTTCTTC
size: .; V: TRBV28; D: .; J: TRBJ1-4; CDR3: CATRQTNEKLFF; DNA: TGTGCCACCAGACAGACGAATGAAAAACTGTTTTTT
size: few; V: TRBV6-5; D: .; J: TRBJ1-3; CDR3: CASSYSRGVPNTIYF; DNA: TGTGCCAGCAGTTACTCGCGGGGTGTTCCTAACACCATATATTTT
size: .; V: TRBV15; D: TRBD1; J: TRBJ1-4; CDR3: CATSAVQGARGEKLFF; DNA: TGTGCCACCAGTGCTGTACAGGGGGCCAGGGGTGAAAAACTGTTTTTT
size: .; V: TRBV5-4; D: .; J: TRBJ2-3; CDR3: CASSFGQNTQYF; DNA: TGTGCCAGCAGCTTCGGACAGAATACGCAGTATTTT
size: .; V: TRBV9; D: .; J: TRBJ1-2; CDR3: CASSVGGGPWGYTF; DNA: TGTGCCAGCAGCGTAGGGGGGGGACCGTGGGGCTACACCTTC
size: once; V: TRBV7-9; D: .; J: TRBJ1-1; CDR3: CASSLVGGITEAFF; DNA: TGTGCCAGCAGCTTAGTTGGGGGGATCACTGAAGCTTTCTTT
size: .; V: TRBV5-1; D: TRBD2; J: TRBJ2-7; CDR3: CASRPLAGNYEQYF; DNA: TGCGCCAGCAGACCCCTAGCGGGTAATTACGAGCAGTACTTC
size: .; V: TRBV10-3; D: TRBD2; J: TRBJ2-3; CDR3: CAISDWRGLAGGSTDTQYF; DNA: TGTGCCATCAGTGACTGGAGAGGACTAGCGGGAGGTTCCACAGATACGCAGTATTTT
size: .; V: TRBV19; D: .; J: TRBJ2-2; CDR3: CASSILAGTGELFF; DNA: TGTGCCAGTAGTATCCTAGCTGGCACCGGGGAGCTGTTTTTT
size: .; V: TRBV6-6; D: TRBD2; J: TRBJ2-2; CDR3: CASSSSGSPGELFF; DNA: TGTGCCAGCAGCTCTAGCGGGAGCCCCGGGGAGCTGTTTTTT
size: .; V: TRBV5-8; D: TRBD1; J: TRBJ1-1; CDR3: CASNKGQGRIKNTEAFF; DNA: TGTGCCAGCAATAAAGGACAGGGGCGGATTAAGAACACTGAAGCTTTCTTT
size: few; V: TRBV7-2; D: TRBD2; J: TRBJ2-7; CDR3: CASSLLGGRGEQYF; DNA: TGTGCCAGCAGCTTACTCGGCGGGAGGGGCGAGCAGTACTTC
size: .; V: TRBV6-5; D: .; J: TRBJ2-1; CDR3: CASSPSLSYNEQFF; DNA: TGTGCCAGCAGTCCCTCACTATCCTACAATGAGCAGTTCTTC
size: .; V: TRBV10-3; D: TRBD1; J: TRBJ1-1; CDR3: CAISRPGTGNTEAFF; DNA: TGTGCCATCAGTCGTCCCGGGACAGGGAACACTGAAGCTTTCTTT
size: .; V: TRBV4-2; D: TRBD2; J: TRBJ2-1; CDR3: CASSHRGTSGLNEQFF; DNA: TGTGCCAGCAGCCACCGGGGGACTAGCGGTCTCAATGAGCAGTTCTTC
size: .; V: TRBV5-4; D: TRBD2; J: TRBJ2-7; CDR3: CASRPGSGGYYEQYF; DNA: TGTGCCAGCAGGCCGGGGAGCGGGGGGTATTACGAGCAGTACTTC
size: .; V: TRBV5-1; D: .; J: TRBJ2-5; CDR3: CASSFGADQETQYF; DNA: TGCGCCAGCAGCTTCGGAGCGGATCAAGAGACCCAGTACTTC
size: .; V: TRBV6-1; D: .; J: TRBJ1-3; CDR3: CASRVTGRSGNTIYF; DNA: TGTGCCAGCAGGGTTACAGGGCGCTCTGGAAACACCATATATTTT
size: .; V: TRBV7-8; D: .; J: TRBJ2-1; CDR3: CASSPEASFPREQFF; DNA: TGTGCCAGCAGCCCTGAGGCTAGCTTCCCTCGTGAGCAGTTCTTC
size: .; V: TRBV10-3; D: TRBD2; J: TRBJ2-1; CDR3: CATKGTSGRVSEQFF; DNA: TGTGCCACTAAAGGGACTAGCGGGAGGGTCTCTGAGCAGTTCTTC
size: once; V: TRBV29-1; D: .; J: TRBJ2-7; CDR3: CSATEGLAYYEQYF; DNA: TGCAGCGCAACCGAGGGACTCGCATATTACGAGCAGTACTTC
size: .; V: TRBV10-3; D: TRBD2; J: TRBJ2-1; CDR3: CAIKLAGNHNEQFF; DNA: TGTGCCATCAAACTAGCGGGAAATCACAATGAGCAGTTCTTC
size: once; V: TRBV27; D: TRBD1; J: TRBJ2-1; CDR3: CASSGTGRTNEQFF; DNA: TGTGCCAGCAGTGGGACAGGGCGGACGAATGAGCAGTTCTTC